A single T cell receptor beta chain is shown here with its context. The sample is drawn from a study of tumor-infiltrating lymphocytes in localized non-small cell lung cancer. Clones were read by immunoSEQ multiplex PCR, and TCRdb kept only the in-frame ones, dropping some. The sample holds more than 15,000 clones, about four fifths seen once. The CDR3 runs to 16 residues. Germline V gene data show CDR1 as MGHRA and CDR2 as YSYEKL. Trimming pared 4 bases from V and 0 bases from J, leaving 12 bases between. The V and J genes are TRBV4-1 and TRBJ1-4, with no clear D. This TCR derives from a human donor with non-small cell lung cancer. The sample consisted of lung tumor tissue. CDR3 residues: CASSLRHSSTNEKLFF. As DNA, the CDR3 is TGCGCCAGCAGCCTTCGACACTCCTCAACTAATGAAAAACTGTTTTTT.